This is a list of T cell receptor beta chains from one sample in a study of T cell responses to AZD1222 COVID-19 vaccine. Libraries were prepared by immunoSEQ multiplex PCR; TCRdb keeps only in-frame clonotypes and omits some of them. The table includes about 100,000 clones, roughly 87% detected once. This material consisted of peripheral blood, taken 28 days after the second AZD1222 dose. The receptor set was obtained from an adult who received the AZD1222 COVID-19 vaccine. Each CDR3 is given with its conserved first and last residue. D genes are given only for firm matches. Clone size is not always given. Where it is, it says once, few, many or a class for expanded clones.

CDR3	DNA	V	D	size	J
CASSQGRGLAGELFF	TGTGCCAGCAGCCAGGGGAGGGGGCTCGCCGGGGAGCTGTTTTTT	TRBV11-2	-	-	TRBJ2-2
CASSYSRQGRWNTEAFF	TGTGCCAGCAGTTACTCGAGACAGGGTAGGTGGAACACTGAAGCTTTCTTT	TRBV6-2/TRBV6-3	TRBD1	-	TRBJ1-1
CASTRISGNQPQHF	TGTGCCAGCACCAGGATATCCGGCAATCAGCCCCAGCATTTT	TRBV28	-	-	TRBJ1-5
CASSELASGEAGYTF	TGTGCCAGCAGTGAATTAGCTTCAGGGGAGGCTGGCTACACCTTC	TRBV25-1	-	-	TRBJ1-2
CASSSGGGPNTGELFF	TGTGCCAGCAGTTCCGGAGGAGGGCCCAACACCGGGGAGCTGTTTTTT	TRBV6-5	-	few	TRBJ2-2
CSAGTVPYEQYF	TGCAGCGCCGGGACAGTCCCCTACGAGCAGTACTTC	TRBV29-1	TRBD1	few	TRBJ2-7
CASSQGGTAANYGYTF	TGTGCCAGCAGCCAAGGCGGGACGGCAGCTAACTATGGCTACACCTTC	TRBV4-2	-	-	TRBJ1-2
CASSQVYQRRGLNTEAFF	TGCGCCAGCAGCCAAGTGTATCAACGTCGGGGGCTGAACACTGAAGCTTTCTTT	TRBV4-1	-	-	TRBJ1-1
CASSRTLAGGAVLTDTQYF	TGTGCCAGCAGCCGAACCTTAGCGGGGGGGGCGGTTCTGACAGATACGCAGTATTTT	TRBV4-2	TRBD2	-	TRBJ2-3
CASSVSPQGASNYGYTF	TGTGCCAGCAGCGTCTCCCCCCAGGGGGCGTCTAACTATGGCTACACCTTC	TRBV9	TRBD1	-	TRBJ1-2
CASSPIRASSYEQYF	TGTGCCAGCAGCCCCATACGGGCTAGCTCCTACGAGCAGTACTTC	TRBV5-6	-	-	TRBJ2-7
CSVAPGATYEQYF	TGCAGCGTTGCCCCGGGGGCCACCTACGAGCAGTACTTC	TRBV29-1	-	-	TRBJ2-7
CASSEGMRGLSDKNEQFF	TGTGCCAGCAGTGAAGGGATGAGGGGCCTAAGCGACAAGAATGAGCAGTTCTTC	TRBV2	-	-	TRBJ2-1
CASTSLNTEAFF	TGTGCCAGCACTAGCCTGAACACTGAAGCTTTCTTT	TRBV28	-	-	TRBJ1-1
CATSDLTSYSYNSPLHF	TGTGCCACCAGTGACCTGACCTCATACTCCTATAATTCACCCCTCCACTTT	TRBV24-1	-	-	TRBJ1-6
CASSVGGSNEKLFF	TGTGCCAGCAGTGTAGGCGGATCTAATGAAAAACTGTTTTTT	TRBV2	-	few	TRBJ1-4
CSVIMDTDYEQYF	TGCAGCGTGATAATGGACACGGACTACGAGCAGTACTTC	TRBV29-1	-	-	TRBJ2-7
CASSIRDTSYEQYF	TGTGCCAGTAGTATAAGGGACACCTCCTACGAGCAGTACTTC	TRBV19	-	-	TRBJ2-7
CASSTGPTEAFF	TGTGCCAGCTCGACAGGGCCCACTGAAGCTTTCTTT	TRBV11-1	TRBD1	once	TRBJ1-1
CASSDPGTSDEQFF	TGTGCCAGCAGTGATCCGGGAACTTCGGATGAGCAGTTCTTC	TRBV9	-	-	TRBJ2-1
CASSTYSDGSANYGYTF	TGTGCCAGTAGTACATACTCCGACGGATCGGCTAACTATGGCTACACCTTC	TRBV19	-	-	TRBJ1-2
CASSGRVGNSPLHF	TGTGCCAGCAGCGGCAGGGTAGGAAATTCACCCCTCCACTTT	TRBV9	-	once	TRBJ1-6
CASSSNPHQGLWQETQYF	TGTGCCAGCAGCTCCAACCCCCACCAGGGACTGTGGCAAGAGACCCAGTACTTC	TRBV7-2	-	-	TRBJ2-5
CSVRGGTYEQYF	TGCAGCGTCCGGGGGGGGACTTACGAGCAGTACTTC	TRBV29-1	TRBD2	-	TRBJ2-7
CASRATISPLHF	TGTGCCAGCAGGGCGACCATTTCACCCCTCCACTTT	TRBV7-9	-	-	TRBJ1-6
CASNIGGSNTGELFF	TGTGCCAGTAACATTGGAGGTTCAAACACCGGGGAGCTGTTTTTT	TRBV19	-	few	TRBJ2-2
CASSPSGATNEKLFF	TGTGCCAGCAGTCCCTCGGGAGCAACTAATGAAAAACTGTTTTTT	TRBV6-2/TRBV6-3	-	-	TRBJ1-4